The sequence of this TCR beta chain was determined in a study of PD-L1 blockade in urothelial cancer. Across the study: Patients began atezolizumab, 1,200 mg intravenously every 3 weeks, in the mid-2010s.

This table comes from immunoSEQ multiplex PCR, and its TCRdb copy is limited to in-frame clones, with some not included. The table shows over 100,000 clones, with approximately 90% occurring only once. General study results and limits: Tumor-associated clones in the blood of durable-benefit patients grew more at 3 weeks.

The sample holds one count of this clone. Its antigen is undetermined. The CDR3 length is 19 residues. J lost 2 bases, V lost 0 bases, and 13 bases had no gene match. Germline CDR1 is SGDLS and CDR2 is YYNGEE. This sample's time point: peripheral blood 6 weeks after treatment start. This material consisted of PBMCs, taken around atezolizumab (anti-PD-L1) treatment. This receptor was taken from a man aged 55-75 years with urothelial cancer. This chain connects TRBV9 to TRBJ2-3, with 9 bases identical to TRBD1. CDR3 sequence (DNA): TGTGCCAGCAGCGTAGAATCCAGACCGGGACAGGGTCCCACAGATACGCAGTATTTT. Protein sequence: CASSVESRPGQGPTDTQYF. Combining the CDR3 with reference TRBV9 and TRBJ2-3 gives the whole variable domain DSGVTQTPKHLITATGQRVTLRCSPRSGDLSVYWYQQSLDQGLQFLIQYYNGEERAKGNILERFSAQQFPDLHSELNLSSLELGDSALYFCASSVESRPGQGPTDTQYFGPGTRLTVL.